These 18 T cell receptor beta chains share one sample of origin, sequenced in a study of blood T cell repertoires in COVID-19. The data were produced by immunoSEQ multiplex PCR, yet TCRdb's version contains in-frame clones alone and is incomplete. Among fewer than 65,000 clones listed, about 86% were seen once. Source material: peripheral blood. Receptors originate from a human donor in a cohort sampled during active COVID-19.

The chain uses TRBV15 and TRBJ1-2; tentatively, D is TRBD1 (5 bases). From germline, CDR1 is LNHNV and CDR2 YYDKDF (reference sequence). This CDR3 comprises 13 residues. V lost 10 bases, J lost 3 bases, and 15 bases lay in between. The CDR3 is CAIGEDTYYGYTF. In DNA form, the CDR3 reads TGTGCCATCGGTGAGGACACCTACTATGGCTACACCTTC.

The genes are TRBV12-1 and TRBJ2-7; the table's TRBD2 call for D was not verified on the DNA. TRBV12-1 is classified as a pseudogene. CDR3 size: 15 residues. Here the CDR3 reads CASTPRGGATYEQYF. The CDR3 nucleotides are TGTGCCAGCACCCCTCGGGGCGGGGCGACCTACGAGCAGTACTTC.

The rearrangement uses TRBV18 and TRBJ2-3; 10 positions match TRBD2. The germline CDR1 and CDR2 sequences are KGHSH and LQKENI. The CDR3 consists of 17 residues. V lost 3 bases to trimming and J lost 4 bases; unmatched junction nucleotides: 10. This CDR3 is CASSPAPSGGRADTQYF. CDR3 nucleotide sequence: TGTGCCAGCTCACCGGCACCTAGCGGGGGAAGGGCAGATACGCAGTATTTT.

The chain employs TRBV4-1 and TRBJ1-4; possibly TRBD1 for D (5 bases). V was trimmed by 4 bases and J by 0 bases, leaving 27 bases between them. The germline V gene encodes CDR1 MGHRA and CDR2 YSYEKL. This CDR3 is 21 amino acids long. Here the CDR3 reads CASSLIVESSGGDTTNEKLFF. CDR3 DNA sequence: TGCGCCAGCAGCCTTATCGTGGAGTCGTCCGGGGGTGATACAACTAATGAAAAACTGTTTTTT.

The sample holds one count of this clone. V and J are TRBV6-6 and TRBJ1-2; D unresolved. The CDR3 is made up of 14 amino acids. The V gene lost 5 bases and the J gene lost 8 bases, with 18 bases spanning the gap. The germline gives CDR1 MNHNY, CDR2 SVGAGI (reference sequence). CDR3 coding DNA: TGTGCCAGCAGTGAGGGCGCCGACCGTTGGGGCTACACCTTC. Residues: CASSEGADRWGYTF.

This clone has more than one count but fewer than ten. The J gene is TRBJ2-7, the V gene TRBV7-8; a possible D gene is TRBD1 (5 bases). This CDR3 has 13 amino acids. Trimming removed 8 bases at V and 2 bases at J, with 13 bases between. Germline CDR1 and CDR2: SGHVS and FQNEAQ. The chain's CDR3 is CASSVGATYEQYF. CDR3 DNA: TGTGCCAGCTCCGTAGGGGCCACCTACGAGCAGTACTTC.

The V and J genes are TRBV4-3 and TRBJ2-7, with 7 bases aligning to TRBD1. Germline assignment: CDR1 LGHNA and CDR2 YSLEER. Unmatched junction bases numbered 3, after V lost 1 base and J lost 6 bases. CDR3 length: 13 amino acids. CDR3 bases: TGCGCCAGCAGCCAAGCGAGGGGGCTCGAGCAGTACTTC. Translated: CASSQARGLEQYF.

This chain uses TRBV7-6 with TRBJ2-3; D not certain. Germline V gene sequence: CDR1 SGHVS, CDR2 FNYEAQ. The germline V and J ends were trimmed by 2 bases and 1 base, with 4 bases remaining between them. This CDR3 contains 13 residues. The CDR3 sequence is CASSLSGTDTQYF. CDR3 bases: TGTGCCAGCAGCTTAAGCGGCACAGATACGCAGTATTTT.

The chain carries TRBV19 and TRBJ2-7, with 9 bases identical to TRBD1. This CDR3 contains 14 residues. In germline, CDR1 is LNHDA, CDR2 SQIVND (reference sequence). V shed 3 bases and J 5 bases; nucleotides not matched to a gene: 5. The CDR3 spells CASSIRDREDEQYF. The DNA for the CDR3 is TGTGCCAGTAGTATTAGGGACAGGGAAGACGAGCAGTACTTC.

The rearrangement links TRBV6-5 to TRBJ2-1; 7 nucleotides line up with TRBD1. Germline CDR1 MNHEY, CDR2 SVGAGI. Trimming took 2 bases from V and 4 from J; bases not matched to a gene: 5. The CDR3 covers 15 residues. CDR3 coding DNA: TGTGCCAGCAGTTACGAGGGGGCTGAGTACAATGAGCAGTTCTTC. Its protein product is CASSYEGAEYNEQFF.

The chain recombines TRBV4-3 with TRBJ2-7; TRBD2 matches at 11 bases. Germline values: CDR1 LGHNA, CDR2 YSLEER. CDR3 length: 13 residues. Trimming removed 4 bases from V and 4 bases from J; junction bases left unmatched: 0. CDR3 nucleotides: TGCGCCAGCAGCCGACTAGCGGGGTACGAGCAGTACTTC. Translation gives CASSRLAGYEQYF.

In this sample, this clone turned up a few times. The CDR3 region has the DNA TGTGCCAGCAGTTTATGGGTAGCGGGCTATGTAGGGCAGTACTTC. Translated, it gives CASSLWVAGYVGQYF. The chain is built from TRBV28 and TRBJ2-7; 7 bases agree with TRBD2. Trimming took 0 bases from V and 9 from J; bases not matched to a gene: 11. The CDR3 spans 15 residues. Germline values: CDR1 MDHEN, CDR2 SYDVKM.

The J gene is TRBJ2-7, the V gene TRBV20-1, with TRBD2 matching over 10 bases. With V trimmed by 3 bases and J by 7 bases, 12 bases remained unmatched. CDR3 length: 15 amino acids. Germline assignment: CDR1 DFQATT and CDR2 SNEGSKA (reference sequence). The CDR3 reads CSASAAGGLLGEQYF. CDR3 DNA: TGCAGTGCTAGTGCAGCGGGAGGGCTCCTGGGAGAGCAGTACTTC.

This clone was recorded only once. The chain employs TRBV28 and TRBJ2-7; 8 nucleotides align to TRBD2. V dropped 1 base and J dropped 3; count of bases not matched to a gene: 8. CDR3 length: 16 residues. The germline CDR1 and CDR2 sequences are MDHEN and SYDVKM. The CDR3 spells CASSLSASGSGYEQYF. Written as DNA, the CDR3 is TGTGCCAGCAGTTTATCGGCGAGCGGGAGTGGCTACGAGCAGTACTTC.

In its sample, this clone was seen a few times. The chain carries TRBV7-9 and TRBJ1-6, with D possibly being TRBD1 (5 bases). The length of the CDR3 is 16 residues. The ends were cut back, 1 base at V and 4 bases at J, with 11 bases in the middle. Germline V lookup: CDR1 SEHNR, CDR2 FQNEAQ (reference sequence). The CDR3, as DNA: TGTGCCAGCAGCTTAGGTGTCCAGGGATATAATTCACCCCTCCACTTT. It codes for CASSLGVQGYNSPLHF. The full variable domain, with the rest looked up from reference TRBV7-9 and TRBJ1-6, is DTGVSQNPRHKITKRGQNVTFRCDPISEHNRLYWYRQTLGQGPEFLTYFQNEAQLEKSRLLSDRFSAERPKGSFSTLEIQRTEQGDSAMYLCASSLGVQGYNSPLHFGNGTRLTVT.

This sequence joins TRBV27 and TRBJ2-3; D not resolved. Trimming took 3 bases from V and 6 from J, leaving 4 bases between them. This CDR3 region has 11 residues. Germline CDR1 reads MNHEY; CDR2 reads SMNVEV (reference sequence). CDR3 sequence reads: CASSFADTQYF. In DNA form, the CDR3 reads TGTGCCAGCAGTTTCGCGGATACGCAGTATTTT.

CDR3 nucleotide sequence: TGTGCCAGCAGTCTTACAGGGTACGAGCAGTACTTC. This encodes CASSLTGYEQYF. The chain is built from TRBV27 and TRBJ2-7; a weak D match, TRBD1 (6 bases). The CDR3 covers 12 residues. V shed 5 bases and J shed 4 bases, with 9 bases lying between them. Germline V gene lookup returns CDR1 MNHEY and CDR2 SMNVEV (reference sequence).

V is TRBV20-1 and J is TRBJ2-3; D call uncertain. Trimming cost V 3 bases and J 0 bases, with 16 bases left between them. Per the germline V gene, CDR1 is DFQATT and CDR2 is SNEGSKA (reference sequence). The CDR3 totals 16 residues. CDR3 region: CSASEIFRLSTDTQYF. Here the CDR3 DNA reads TGCAGTGCTAGTGAGATTTTCCGACTTAGCACAGATACGCAGTATTTT.